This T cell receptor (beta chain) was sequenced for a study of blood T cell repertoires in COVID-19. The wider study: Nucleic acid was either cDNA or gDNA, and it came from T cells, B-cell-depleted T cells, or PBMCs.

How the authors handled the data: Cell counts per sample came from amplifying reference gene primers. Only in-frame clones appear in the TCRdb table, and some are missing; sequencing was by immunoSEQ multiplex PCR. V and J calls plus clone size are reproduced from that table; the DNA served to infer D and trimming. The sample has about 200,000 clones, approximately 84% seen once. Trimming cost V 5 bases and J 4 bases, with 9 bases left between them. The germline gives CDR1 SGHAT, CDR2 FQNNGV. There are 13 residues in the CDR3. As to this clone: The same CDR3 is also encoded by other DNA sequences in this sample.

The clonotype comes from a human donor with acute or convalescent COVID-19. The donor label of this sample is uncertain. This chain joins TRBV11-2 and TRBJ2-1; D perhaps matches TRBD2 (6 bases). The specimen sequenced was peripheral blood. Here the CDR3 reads CASSPGLYNEQFF. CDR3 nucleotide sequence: TGTGCCAGCAGCCCGGGACTGTACAATGAGCAGTTCTTC.